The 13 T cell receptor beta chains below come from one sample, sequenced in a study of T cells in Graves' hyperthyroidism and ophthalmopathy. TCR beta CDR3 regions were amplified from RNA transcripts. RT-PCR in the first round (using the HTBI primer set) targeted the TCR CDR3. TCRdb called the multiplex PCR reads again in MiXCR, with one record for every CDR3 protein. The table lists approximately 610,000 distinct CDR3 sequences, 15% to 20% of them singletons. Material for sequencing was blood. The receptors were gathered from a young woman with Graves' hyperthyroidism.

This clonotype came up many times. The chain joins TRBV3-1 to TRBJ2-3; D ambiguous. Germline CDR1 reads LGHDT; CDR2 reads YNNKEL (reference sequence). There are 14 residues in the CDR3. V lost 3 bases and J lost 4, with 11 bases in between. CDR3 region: CASSQGNRADTQYF. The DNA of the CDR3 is TGTGCCAGCAGCCAGGGAAACCGAGCAGATACGCAGTATTTT.

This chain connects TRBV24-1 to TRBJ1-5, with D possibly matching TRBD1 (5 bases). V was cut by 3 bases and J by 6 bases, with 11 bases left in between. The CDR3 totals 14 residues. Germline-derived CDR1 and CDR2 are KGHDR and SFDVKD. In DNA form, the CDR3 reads TGTGCCACCAGTGATGGTGGGGGGAGTCAGCCCCAGCATTTT. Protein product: CATSDGGGSQPQHF.

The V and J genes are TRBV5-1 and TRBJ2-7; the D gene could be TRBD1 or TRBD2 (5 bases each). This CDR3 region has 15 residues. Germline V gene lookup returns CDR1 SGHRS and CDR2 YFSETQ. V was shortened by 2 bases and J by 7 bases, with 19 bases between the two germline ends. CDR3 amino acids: CASSFLGTAEGEQYF. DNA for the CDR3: TGCGCCAGCAGCTTTCTCGGGACGGCCGAGGGGGAGCAGTACTTC.

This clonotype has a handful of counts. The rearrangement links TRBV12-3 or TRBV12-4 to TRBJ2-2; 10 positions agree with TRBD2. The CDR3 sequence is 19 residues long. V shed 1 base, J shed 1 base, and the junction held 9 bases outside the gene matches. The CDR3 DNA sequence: TGTGCCAGCAGTTTAGAGGGCGTCGAGCGGGGGGGGAACACCGGGGAGCTGTTTTTT. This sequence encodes CASSLEGVERGGNTGELFF.

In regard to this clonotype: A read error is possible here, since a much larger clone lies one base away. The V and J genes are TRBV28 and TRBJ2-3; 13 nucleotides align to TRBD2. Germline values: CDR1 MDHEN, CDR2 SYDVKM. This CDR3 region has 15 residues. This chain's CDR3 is CDSSTSGRAIDTQYF. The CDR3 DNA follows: TGTGACAGCAGTACTAGCGGGAGGGCCATAGATACGCAGTATTTT.

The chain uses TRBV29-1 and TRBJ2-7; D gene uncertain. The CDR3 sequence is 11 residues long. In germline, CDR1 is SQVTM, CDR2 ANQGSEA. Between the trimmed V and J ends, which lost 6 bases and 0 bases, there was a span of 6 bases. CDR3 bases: TGCAGCGTGGTCAGCTCCTACGAGCAGTACTTC. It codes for CSVVSSYEQYF.

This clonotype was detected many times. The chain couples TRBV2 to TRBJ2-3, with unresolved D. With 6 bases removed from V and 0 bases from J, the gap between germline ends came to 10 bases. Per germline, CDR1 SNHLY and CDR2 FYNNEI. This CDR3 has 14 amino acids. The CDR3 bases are TGTGCCAGCAGAGACACGCTCAGCACAGATACGCAGTATTTT. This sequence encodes CASRDTLSTDTQYF. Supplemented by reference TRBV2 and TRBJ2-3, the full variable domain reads EPEVTQTPSHQVTQMGQEVILRCVPISNHLYFYWYRQILGQKVEFLVSFYNNEISEKSEIFDDQFSVERPDGSNFTLKIRSTKLEDSAMYFCASRDTLSTDTQYFGPGTRLTVL.

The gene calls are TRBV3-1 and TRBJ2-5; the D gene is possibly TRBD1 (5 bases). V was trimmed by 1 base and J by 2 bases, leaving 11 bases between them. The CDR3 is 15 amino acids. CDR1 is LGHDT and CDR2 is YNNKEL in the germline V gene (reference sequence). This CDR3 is CASSQGWAGQETQYF. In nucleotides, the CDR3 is TGTGCCAGCAGCCAAGGGTGGGCAGGGCAAGAGACCCAGTACTTC.

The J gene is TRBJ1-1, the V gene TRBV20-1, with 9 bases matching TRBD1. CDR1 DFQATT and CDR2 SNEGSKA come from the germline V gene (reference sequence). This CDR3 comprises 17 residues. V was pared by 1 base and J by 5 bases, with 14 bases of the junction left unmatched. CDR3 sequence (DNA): TGCAGTGCTAGAGGGCTCTTGGGGTTGACAGGGGGGACTGAAGCTTTCTTT. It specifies CSARGLLGLTGGTEAFF.

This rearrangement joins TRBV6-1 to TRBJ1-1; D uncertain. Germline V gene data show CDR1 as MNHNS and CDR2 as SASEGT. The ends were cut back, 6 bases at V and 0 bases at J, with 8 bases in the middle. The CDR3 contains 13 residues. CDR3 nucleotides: TGTGCCAGCAGGGAGGCATTGAACACTGAAGCTTTCTTT. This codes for CASREALNTEAFF.

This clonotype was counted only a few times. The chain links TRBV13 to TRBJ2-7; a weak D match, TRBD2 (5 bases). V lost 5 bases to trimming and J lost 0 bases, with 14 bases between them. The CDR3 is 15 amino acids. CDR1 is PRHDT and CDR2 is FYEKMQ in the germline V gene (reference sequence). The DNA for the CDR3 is TGTGCCAGCAGCCTCTACCGGACTTACTCCTACGAGCAGTACTTC. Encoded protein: CASSLYRTYSYEQYF.

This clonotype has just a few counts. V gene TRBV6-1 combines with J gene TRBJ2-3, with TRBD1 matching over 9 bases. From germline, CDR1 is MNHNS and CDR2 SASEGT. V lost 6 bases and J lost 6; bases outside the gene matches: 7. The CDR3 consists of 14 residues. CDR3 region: CASRKGDRGDTQYF. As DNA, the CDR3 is TGTGCCAGCAGGAAGGGCGACAGGGGGGATACGCAGTATTTT.

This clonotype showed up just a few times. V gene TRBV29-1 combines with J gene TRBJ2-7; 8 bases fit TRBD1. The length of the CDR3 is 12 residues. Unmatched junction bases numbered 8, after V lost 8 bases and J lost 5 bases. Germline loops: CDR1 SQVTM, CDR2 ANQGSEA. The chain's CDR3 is CSTRTGRDEQYF. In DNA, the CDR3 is TGCAGCACGAGGACAGGGCGCGACGAGCAGTACTTC.